A selection of T cell receptor beta chains follows, all from one sample in a study of shared clonotypes between healthy human individuals. TCRdb's table, derived via immunoSEQ multiplex PCR, lists solely in-frame clones and lacks some. The table lists 2 million or so clones, about 95% of them singletons. Sample: naive CD8+ T cells sorted from blood. Receptors were obtained from a man in his late teens or twenties in good health. CDR3s include the opening cysteine and the closing phenylalanine or tryptophan. D genes are given only for firm matches. Clone size appears in some rows only: once, few, many, or a class for an expanded clone.

J gene	V gene	clone size	D gene	CDR3 protein
TRBJ1-1	TRBV5-1	-	-	CASSFFMNTEAFF
TRBJ2-7	TRBV5-1	-	TRBD1	CASSHDRAAYEQYF
TRBJ2-6	TRBV9	-	TRBD1	CASSQGAQVSGANVLTF
TRBJ1-2	TRBV6-1	-	-	CASSPTGANYGYTF
TRBJ2-1	TRBV7-3	-	-	CASSLGDAPYNEQFF
TRBJ1-6	TRBV7-6	-	-	CASSAASGVSSYNSPLHF
TRBJ1-1	TRBV30	-	-	CAWRENTEAFF
TRBJ2-7	TRBV4-3	-	-	CASSQDWIPDRSYEQYF
TRBJ2-2	TRBV4-3	-	TRBD1	CASSQVWAYDRGSGELFF
TRBJ2-2	TRBV9	-	-	CASSVDSLNTGELFF
TRBJ2-2	TRBV7-2	-	-	CASSFNPFGTGELFF
TRBJ2-7	TRBV9	-	-	CASGTTPDEQYF
TRBJ2-7	TRBV11-2	-	TRBD1	CASSPRQGAYEQYF
TRBJ1-2	TRBV5-1	-	-	CASSLATGADGYTF
TRBJ2-7	TRBV4-3	once	-	CASSQEESRTLNYEQYF
TRBJ2-5	TRBV18	-	-	CASSPPTGSQETQYF
TRBJ2-1	TRBV27	-	-	CASSLSATLWDEQFF
TRBJ1-2	TRBV6-1	-	TRBD1	CASSGVRAGGLNGYTF
TRBJ2-7	TRBV6-5	-	-	CASSYSMAGTEQYF
TRBJ1-1	TRBV19	-	-	CASTSDSLNTEAFF
TRBJ2-7	TRBV19	-	TRBD2	CASSIVGTSGTYEQYF
TRBJ2-7	TRBV27	-	TRBD1	CASSLGTGLSYEQYF